Listed here are 16 T cell receptor beta chains from one sample, sequenced in a study of blood T cells in healthy people across ages. Then a second PCR, running about 7 to 11 cycles, was carried out with a sample-barcoded 5' primer and a J-beta primer mix. TCRdb ran MiXCR on the 5' RACE reads and lists one entry per CDR3 protein. Counted here are 700,000 to 950,000 distinct CDR3 sequences, roughly 50% occurring once; the ten biggest clones make up approximately 23%. Sequencing used blood. Receptors were obtained from a man between 25 and 39 years old in good health.

This clonotype occurred a few times. The chain couples TRBV7-9 to TRBJ2-7; D uncertain. The closer fit of TRBJ2-5 to the DNA end suggests the J call may be wrong. The germline CDR1 and CDR2 sequences are SEHNR and FQNEAQ (reference sequence). This CDR3 is 15 amino acids long. The CDR3 bases are TGTGCCAGCAGCCCACAGTACCTTAACCCGAAGACCCAGTACTTC. Protein sequence: CASSPQYLNPKTQYF.

About this clonotype itself: A much larger clone sits a single nucleotide away, making a read error possible. V usage is TRBV6-4 and J usage is TRBJ2-1, with D possibly called TRBD1 or TRBD2 (7 bases each). The germline CDR1 and CDR2 sequences are MRHNA and SNTAGT. The V and J ends lost 3 bases and 6 bases respectively, with 15 bases between them. The CDR3 consists of 15 residues. The CDR3, as DNA: TGTGCCAGCAGTGATACTAGCGAGGGGGCCAATGAGCAGTTCTTC. Amino acids: CASSDTSEGANEQFF.

The chain is built from TRBV27 and TRBJ2-5, with TRBD1 identical over 8 bases. Trimming took 6 bases from V and 5 from J; bases not matched to a gene: 14. This CDR3 spans 16 amino acids. Germline V gene sequence: CDR1 MNHEY, CDR2 SMNVEV (reference sequence). CDR3 nucleotide sequence: TGTGCCAGCAGCCCCTTAACAGGGGGTAGAAGGGAGACCCAGTACTTC. Residues: CASSPLTGGRRETQYF.

This chain uses TRBV12-3 or TRBV12-4 with TRBJ2-3; 11 nucleotides agree with TRBD2. Trimming removed 6 bases from V and 5 bases from J; junction bases left unmatched: 4. The CDR3 spans 14 residues. The chain's CDR3 is CASRLAGAGDTQYF. In DNA, the CDR3 is TGTGCCAGCAGACTAGCGGGGGCCGGAGATACGCAGTATTTT.

This clonotype has ten or more counts. V and J are TRBV11-2 and TRBJ1-6; D gene unclear. CDR1 SGHAT and CDR2 FQNNGV come from the germline V gene. Deletions cut 4 bases from V and 1 base from J, with 5 bases between. The CDR3 has 14 amino acids. CDR3 sequence (DNA): TGTGCCAGCAGCTCGGGGTCCTATAATTCACCCCTCCACTTT. Protein: CASSSGSYNSPLHF.

The gene calls are TRBV30 and TRBJ2-1, with D perhaps assigned TRBD1 or TRBD2 (6 bases each). Per the germline V gene, CDR1 is GTSNPN and CDR2 is SVGIG (reference sequence). The V gene lost 4 bases and the J gene lost 8 bases, with 15 bases spanning the gap. The CDR3 totals 13 residues. CDR3 amino acids: CAWIGGLVDEQFF. The CDR3 DNA is TGTGCCTGGATTGGGGGGCTCGTTGATGAGCAGTTCTTC.

V gene TRBV29-1 combines with J gene TRBJ2-1, with D tentatively TRBD1 (6 bases). CDR3 length equals 12 residues. V was pared by 2 bases and J by 10 bases, with 12 bases between. From germline, CDR1 is SQVTM and CDR2 ANQGSEA. This CDR3 is CSVETTGTEQFF. The CDR3, as DNA: TGCAGCGTTGAAACTACCGGGACAGAGCAGTTCTTC.

The chain is built from TRBV20-1 and TRBJ1-5; D unresolved. This CDR3 has 15 amino acids. Per germline, CDR1 DFQATT and CDR2 SNEGSKA (reference sequence). Trimming stripped 1 base from V and 2 bases from J, with 12 bases between. This CDR3 reads CSARAFATGNQPQHF. CDR3 nucleotides: TGCAGTGCTAGAGCGTTTGCCACCGGCAATCAGCCCCAGCATTTT.

The genes are TRBV20-1 and TRBJ2-5, with TRBD2 identical over 13 bases. There are 16 residues in the CDR3. CDR1 and CDR2 (germline): DFQATT, SNEGSKA (reference sequence). J lost 5 bases, V lost 5 bases, and 11 bases had no gene match. The CDR3 DNA follows: TGCAGTGCTGGAGCGTCCGGGACTAGCGGGGCCGAGACCCAGTACTTC. Encoded protein: CSAGASGTSGAETQYF.

V gene TRBV7-9 combines with J gene TRBJ2-7; a weak D match, TRBD2 (6 bases). CDR3 length: 18 amino acids. Germline V lookup: CDR1 SEHNR, CDR2 FQNEAQ (reference sequence). The germline V and J ends were trimmed by 1 base and 0 bases, with 19 bases remaining between them. Here the CDR3 reads CASSLGTGPAGSSYEQYF. The CDR3 DNA is TGTGCCAGCAGCTTAGGGACCGGGCCAGCGGGCAGCTCCTACGAGCAGTACTTC.

This chain links TRBV6-4 with TRBJ2-6, with 9 bases that match TRBD1. Germline trimming cut 3 bases from V and 3 bases from J; bases unmatched to any gene: 0. CDR1 is MRHNA and CDR2 is SNTAGT in the germline V gene. This CDR3 contains 15 residues. The CDR3 sequence is CASSEGQGGANVLTF. For the CDR3, the DNA is TGTGCCAGCAGTGAGGGACAGGGTGGGGCCAACGTCCTGACTTTC.

The chain is built from TRBV11-2 and TRBJ2-6; D uncertain. Germline assignment: CDR1 SGHAT and CDR2 FQNNGV. Trimming stripped 4 bases from V and 9 bases from J, with 7 bases between. The CDR3 consists of 12 residues. The CDR3 nucleotides read TGTGCCAGCAGCTCCCAGGACAACGTCCTGACTTTC. It encodes CASSSQDNVLTF.

This clonotype showed up just a few times. J is TRBJ2-3 and V is TRBV20-1; 9 bases are shared with TRBD2. This CDR3 spans 14 amino acids. CDR1 is DFQATT, CDR2 SNEGSKA, per germline (reference sequence). J gave up 3 bases and V 5 bases, and 6 bases lay outside the gene matches. CDR3 sequence reads: CSAGSGGATDTQYF. For the CDR3, the DNA is TGCAGTGCTGGTAGCGGGGGAGCAACAGATACGCAGTATTTT.

On this clonotype: A much larger clone lies a single base off, so this may be a read error. This rearrangement joins TRBV4-2 to TRBJ2-7; TRBD2 is a possible D gene (6 bases). From germline, CDR1 is LGHNA and CDR2 YNFKEQ. The ends were cut back, 0 bases at V and 10 bases at J, with 13 bases in the middle. The CDR3 consists of 13 residues. The CDR3 protein is CASSQDVGEAQYF. The CDR3 nucleotides are TGTGCCAGCAGCCAAGATGTGGGGGAGGCCCAGTACTTC.

This clonotype showed up just a few times. J is TRBJ2-5 and V is TRBV27, with D uncertain. Trimming removed 8 bases at V and 0 bases at J, with 10 bases between. The CDR3 loop spans 13 amino acids. The germline V gene has CDR1 MNHEY and CDR2 SMNVEV (reference sequence). The CDR3 here is CASGLSYQETQYF. The CDR3 nucleotides are TGTGCCAGCGGGCTTTCGTACCAAGAGACCCAGTACTTC.

V and J are TRBV12-3 or TRBV12-4 and TRBJ2-5; D remains ambiguous. This CDR3 spans 15 amino acids. V was shortened by 5 bases and J by 5 bases, with 18 bases between the two germline ends. The chain's CDR3 is CASSPETNVDETQYF. The CDR3 DNA is TGTGCCAGCAGTCCAGAGACGAACGTGGACGAGACCCAGTACTTC.